The 16 T cell receptor beta chains in this list originate from one sample, sequenced in a study of cytotoxic CD8 clonotypes in ibrutinib-treated CLL. Measured with immunoSEQ multiplex PCR; TCRdb has only the in-frame clones, and not every one. The data contain around 130,000 clones, roughly 80% of them seen just once; the ten biggest clones take up roughly 3.3%. The starting material was PBMCs, obtained after 24 months of ibrutinib treatment. These receptors came from a human donor with chronic lymphocytic leukemia.

The CDR3 region is CASSPPGTQPQHF. For the CDR3, the DNA is TGTGCCAGCAGCCCACCGGGAACTCAGCCCCAGCATTTT. This sequence joins TRBV7-2 and TRBJ1-5; no firm D call. V dropped 5 bases and J dropped 6 bases, with 11 bases sitting between them. CDR1 is SGHTA and CDR2 is FQGNSA in the germline V gene. The CDR3 is 13 amino acids.

The chain combines TRBV27 with TRBJ1-2, with 9 nucleotides matching TRBD1. The CDR3 loop spans 15 amino acids. The trim removed 1 base at V and 4 bases at J, leaving 4 bases unmatched. Germline loops: CDR1 MNHEY, CDR2 SMNVEV (reference sequence). For the CDR3, the DNA is TGTGCCAGCAGTTTATTGGGACAGGGTGGCTATGGCTACACCTTC. Amino acid sequence: CASSLLGQGGYGYTF.

The chain combines TRBV4-1 with TRBJ1-1; D call uncertain. The CDR3 is 14 amino acids. CDR1 is MGHRA, CDR2 YSYEKL, per germline. The V end was cut by 4 bases, the J end by 1 base, with 10 bases between. DNA for the CDR3: TGCGCCAGCAGCCCGCCCCAGAGGAACACTGAAGCTTTCTTT. This gives the protein CASSPPQRNTEAFF.

This clone was observed a single time. The chain recombines TRBV13 with TRBJ1-2, with D perhaps TRBD1 (5 bases). Trimming cost V 4 bases and J 5 bases, with 11 bases left between them. Per the germline V gene, CDR1 is PRHDT and CDR2 is FYEKMQ (reference sequence). This CDR3 spans 13 amino acids. This chain's CDR3 is CASSSRAGYGYTF. In DNA form, the CDR3 reads TGTGCCAGCAGCTCCCGGGCAGGGTATGGCTACACCTTC. The whole variable domain, filled in from reference TRBV13 and TRBJ1-2, reads AAGVIQSPRHLIKEKRETATLKCYPIPRHDTVYWYQQGPGQDPQFLISFYEKMQSDKGSIPDRFSAQQFSDYHSELNMSSLELGDSALYFCASSSRAGYGYTFGSGTRLTVV.

The J gene is TRBJ2-2, the V gene TRBV18, with 10 nucleotides matching TRBD1. Per germline, CDR1 KGHSH and CDR2 LQKENI. The CDR3 loop spans 16 amino acids. Germline trimming cut 5 bases from V and 6 bases from J; bases unmatched to any gene: 9. The DNA for the CDR3 is TGTGCCAGCTCATCGGACGGGACAGGGGTGGCCGGGGAGCTGTTTTTT. Encoded protein: CASSSDGTGVAGELFF.

The chain employs TRBV4-3 and TRBJ1-3, with TRBD1 matching 9 bases. This CDR3 contains 18 residues. V was pared by 3 bases and J by 2 bases, with 11 bases of the junction left unmatched. Germline V CDR1 and CDR2: LGHNA, YSLEER. CDR3 sequence: CASSQDVNRGQAGNTIYF. CDR3 bases: TGCGCCAGCAGCCAGGACGTCAACAGGGGGCAGGCTGGAAACACCATATATTTT.

The gene calls are TRBV5-1 and TRBJ2-1; 8 nucleotides agree with TRBD2. This CDR3 contains 17 residues. The germline CDR1 and CDR2 sequences are SGHRS and YFSETQ. The trim removed 6 bases at V and 2 bases at J, leaving 13 bases unmatched. The CDR3: CASTGGAGSFTYNEQFF. The CDR3 region has the DNA TGCGCCAGCACCGGGGGGGCAGGATCTTTTACCTACAATGAGCAGTTCTTC.

The V call is TRBV7-3, the J call TRBJ1-2; the match to TRBD1 covers 8 bases. The junction had 6 bases not matched to a gene; V was cut back by 2 bases and J by 4 bases. The CDR3 runs 15 residues. The germline CDR1 and CDR2 sequences are SGHTA and FQGTGA. CDR3 DNA sequence: TGTGCCAGCAGCTTATCAGGGGGCGGCAGCTATGGCTACACCTTC. Protein sequence: CASSLSGGGSYGYTF. The variable domain in full, with the rest retrieved from reference TRBV7-3 and TRBJ1-2, is GAGVSQTPSNKVTEKGKYVELRCDPISGHTALYWYRQSLGQGPEFLIYFQGTGAADDSGLPNDRFFAVRPEGSVSTLKIQRTERGDSAVYLCASSLSGGGSYGYTFGSGTRLTVV.

This clone was counted between two and nine times. V usage is TRBV5-1 and J usage is TRBJ1-3, with 7 bases identical to TRBD1. The CDR3 is 15 residues long. V was pared by 4 bases and J by 4 bases, with 8 bases of the junction left unmatched. Germline CDR1 reads SGHRS; CDR2 reads YFSETQ. The chain's CDR3 is CASSRGQTQGNTIYF. The CDR3 nucleotides read TGCGCCAGCAGCCGGGGACAGACCCAGGGAAACACCATATATTTT.

V and J are TRBV6-1 and TRBJ1-5; 7 bases agree with TRBD1. V was clipped by 6 bases and J by 6 bases; unmatched bases: 11. CDR3 size: 15 residues. Germline V gene sequence: CDR1 MNHNS, CDR2 SASEGT. CDR3: CASSTGQLGGQPQHF. The CDR3 DNA sequence: TGTGCCAGCAGCACGGGACAGCTAGGGGGTCAGCCCCAGCATTTT.

This rearrangement joins TRBV19 to TRBJ2-1; 9 bases fit TRBD2. Looked up from germline, CDR1 is LNHDA and CDR2 is SQIVND (reference sequence). The CDR3 runs to 15 residues. The trim removed 9 bases at V and 9 bases at J, leaving 15 bases unmatched. CDR3: CASSVGGGAAVEQFF. Here the CDR3 DNA reads TGTGCCAGCTCCGTCGGCGGGGGGGCCGCTGTTGAGCAGTTCTTC.

This chain connects TRBV27 to TRBJ1-1; D is undetermined. The CDR3 totals 16 residues. Between the trimmed V and J ends, which lost 0 bases and 3 bases, there was a span of 14 bases. Germline V gene lookup returns CDR1 MNHEY and CDR2 SMNVEV (reference sequence). The CDR3 DNA follows: TGTGCCAGCAGTTTATCCGGCAGGTTGACATACACTGAAGCTTTCTTT. Its protein product is CASSLSGRLTYTEAFF.

V is TRBV7-9 and J is TRBJ1-5, with 9 bases identical to TRBD1. This CDR3 is built from 17 residues. The V and J ends lost 2 bases and 2 bases, in that order; junction bases with no gene match: 7. CDR1 is SEHNR, CDR2 FQNEAQ, per germline (reference sequence). CDR3 in DNA: TGTGCCAGCAGCTTAAGGACAGGGGAAGTGGGCAATCAGCCCCAGCATTTT. It encodes CASSLRTGEVGNQPQHF.

V gene TRBV4-3 combines with J gene TRBJ1-2; D is unresolved. The CDR3 loop spans 15 amino acids. Between the trimmed V and J ends, which lost 0 bases and 8 bases, there was a span of 16 bases. Germline CDR1 is LGHNA and CDR2 is YSLEER. The CDR3 DNA follows: TGCGCCAGCAGCCAAGATTTTAACAAGGGATCAGGCTACACCTTC. Amino acid sequence: CASSQDFNKGSGYTF.

This rearrangement joins TRBV28 to TRBJ1-4; D is unclear. Germline V lookup: CDR1 MDHEN, CDR2 SYDVKM. This CDR3 has 13 amino acids. Trimming pared 10 bases from V and 8 bases from J, leaving 17 bases between. CDR3 coding DNA: TGTGCCACCCACGGCAGGCGGTGGGAAAAACTGTTTTTT. This encodes CATHGRRWEKLFF.

This chain connects TRBV9 to TRBJ2-5; 7 bases match TRBD1. The CDR3 sequence is 13 residues long. With V trimmed by 3 bases and J by 4 bases, 3 bases remained unmatched. CDR1 is SGDLS, CDR2 YYNGEE, per germline. CDR3 in amino acids: CASSGRGRETQYF. CDR3 bases: TGTGCCAGCAGCGGTAGGGGGCGAGAGACCCAGTACTTC. The entire variable domain, with the rest obtained from reference TRBV9 and TRBJ2-5, is as follows: DSGVTQTPKHLITATGQRVTLRCSPRSGDLSVYWYQQSLDQGLQFLIQYYNGEERAKGNILERFSAQQFPDLHSELNLSSLELGDSALYFCASSGRGRETQYFGPGTRLLVL.